This passage covers 18 T cell receptor beta chains from one sample sequenced in a study of blood T cell repertoires in COVID-19. TCRdb keeps only in-frame clones here, not all; method: immunoSEQ multiplex PCR. The sample includes 200,000 to 250,000 clones, more than 80% of them seen just once. Input material: peripheral blood. Every receptor here comes from a woman at least 80 years old with COVID-19, enrolled during active disease.

CDR3 protein: CASSLGQNEQYF. The DNA for the CDR3 is TGTGCCAGCAGCTTGGGTCAGAACGAGCAGTACTTC. V and J are TRBV5-5 and TRBJ2-7; D not certain. This CDR3 is 12 amino acids long. Germline lookup yields CDR1 SGHKS and CDR2 YYEKEE (reference sequence). Trimming took 0 bases from V and 5 from J, leaving 6 bases between them.

The rearrangement links TRBV5-5 to TRBJ1-6, with D possibly being TRBD1 (5 bases). The germline gives CDR1 SGHKS, CDR2 YYEKEE (reference sequence). V was pared by 7 bases and J by 7 bases, with 15 bases between. The CDR3 is 14 residues long. The CDR3 sequence is CASRGDGLNSPLHF. CDR3 sequence (DNA): TGTGCCAGCCGGGGGGACGGACTAAATTCACCCCTCCACTTT.

The J gene is TRBJ1-5, the V gene TRBV2; no firm D call. The CDR3 covers 14 residues. Germline V lookup: CDR1 SNHLY, CDR2 FYNNEI. V was shortened by 7 bases and J by 6 bases, with 16 bases between the two germline ends. The CDR3 nucleotides read TGTGCCAGCACCAAACGGGGAGATTCTCAGCCCCAGCATTTT. Residues: CASTKRGDSQPQHF.

This clone was seen a handful of times. A junction end diverges from the germline sequence, so it may reflect a read error. J is TRBJ2-3 and V is TRBV18; the match to TRBD1 covers 8 bases. Germline V gene data show CDR1 as KGHSH and CDR2 as LQKENI. The CDR3 sequence is 14 residues long. CDR3 residues: CASSLGQGTDTQYF. The CDR3 bases are TGTGCCAGCTCTCTAGGACAGGGCACGGATACGCAGTATTTT.

This chain uses TRBV18 with TRBJ2-7, with D tentatively TRBD2 (6 bases). Germline CDR1 is KGHSH and CDR2 is LQKENI. This CDR3 is built from 14 residues. The V end was cut by 1 base, the J end by 3 bases, with 10 bases between. CDR3 nucleotides: TGTGCCAGCTCACCACAATCGGGAGTCTACGAGCAGTACTTC. This gives the protein CASSPQSGVYEQYF.

The chain is built from TRBV4-1 and TRBJ1-2; 9 bases map to TRBD1. CDR3 length: 14 amino acids. The V gene end was trimmed by 5 bases and the J gene end by 3 bases; junction bases not matched to a gene: 4. The germline V gene has CDR1 MGHRA and CDR2 YSYEKL. CDR3 sequence: CASSDRDRDYGYTF. The CDR3 DNA reads as TGCGCCAGCAGCGACCGGGACAGGGACTATGGCTACACCTTC.

The chain is built from TRBV19 and TRBJ2-7, with 7 bases that match TRBD2. Trimming cost V 7 bases and J 6 bases; bases outside gene matches: 9. This CDR3 contains 13 residues. From germline, CDR1 is LNHDA and CDR2 SQIVND (reference sequence). CDR3 bases: TGTGCCAGTACCGGGAGGCTTCGAGGCGAGCAGTACTTC. This translates into CASTGRLRGEQYF.

This clone was seen a single time. V is TRBV9 and J is TRBJ2-1, with 9 bases that match TRBD2. This CDR3 spans 20 amino acids. The germline gives CDR1 SGDLS, CDR2 YYNGEE. V was pared by 4 bases and J by 0 bases, with 17 bases of the junction left unmatched. CDR3 DNA sequence: TGTGCCAGCAGCCCAACGGGTAGCGGGAGTTTTATGAGCTCCTACAATGAGCAGTTCTTC. Translating it yields CASSPTGSGSFMSSYNEQFF.

This sequence joins TRBV5-6 and TRBJ2-7; 9 bases line up with TRBD1. Germline V lookup: CDR1 SGHDT, CDR2 YYEEEE. This CDR3 region has 14 residues. Trimming at V came to 5 bases and at J to 5 bases, leaving 8 bases not matched to a gene. CDR3 residues: CASSSGDRVHEQYF. CDR3 nucleotides: TGTGCCAGCAGTTCGGGGGACAGGGTCCACGAGCAGTACTTC.

J is TRBJ1-2 and V is TRBV19, with D perhaps TRBD1 (6 bases). CDR1 LNHDA and CDR2 SQIVND come from the germline V gene (reference sequence). The V end was cut by 5 bases, the J end by 14 bases, with 24 bases between. The CDR3 extends over 14 amino acids. CDR3 in DNA: TGTGCCAGTAGTTCGACGGGCGGGGGCGCTAAGTATACCTTC. Translated, it gives CASSSTGGGAKYTF.

There are a few counts of this clone. The V call is TRBV7-9, the J call TRBJ2-7, with a weak D call TRBD2 (7 bases). This CDR3 is 15 amino acids long. CDR1 and CDR2 (germline): SEHNR, FQNEAQ (reference sequence). V gave up 4 bases and J gave up 3 bases, with 16 bases separating them. CDR3 in DNA: TGTGCCAGCAGCTCAGGTGCGGGGGCGGGCTACGAGCAGTACTTC. This encodes CASSSGAGAGYEQYF. The full variable domain, rest sourced from reference TRBV7-9 and TRBJ2-7, is DTGVSQNPRHKITKRGQNVTFRCDPISEHNRLYWYRQTLGQGPEFLTYFQNEAQLEKSRLLSDRFSAERPKGSFSTLEIQRTEQGDSAMYLCASSSGAGAGYEQYFGPGTRLTVT.

The CDR3 spells CASTQPQDFYSNQPQHF. DNA for the CDR3: TGTGCCAGCACCCAACCGCAGGATTTCTATAGCAATCAGCCCCAGCATTTT. The chain is built from TRBV28 and TRBJ1-5, with D unclear. Germline-derived CDR1 and CDR2 are MDHEN and SYDVKM. V was clipped by 7 bases and J by 0 bases, with 19 bases between them. The CDR3 is made up of 17 amino acids. Together with reference TRBV28 and TRBJ1-5, the CDR3 gives the full variable domain: DVKVTQSSRYLVKRTGEKVFLECVQDMDHENMFWYRQDPGLGLRLIYFSYDVKMKEKGDIPEGYSVSREKKERFSLILESASTNQTSMYLCASTQPQDFYSNQPQHFGDGTRLSIL.

In this sample, this clone turned up a few times. The genes are TRBV27 and TRBJ1-2; maybe TRBD1 (5 bases). The CDR3 extends over 13 amino acids. Germline V gene lookup returns CDR1 MNHEY and CDR2 SMNVEV (reference sequence). Trimming left V 5 bases short and J 8 bases short, with 15 bases between. Here the CDR3 reads CASSLNGGGGYTF. CDR3 nucleotide sequence: TGTGCCAGCAGTCTCAACGGGGGGGGAGGCTACACCTTC.

V usage is TRBV5-4 and J usage is TRBJ2-3; 8 nucleotides align to TRBD2. Germline trimming cut 0 bases from V and 2 bases from J; bases unmatched to any gene: 8. The CDR3 sequence is 17 residues long. Germline V gene data show CDR1 as SGHNT and CDR2 as YYREEE (reference sequence). This CDR3 reads CASSLAGGAKVTDTQYF. CDR3 sequence (DNA): TGTGCCAGCAGCTTGGCCGGGGGGGCCAAAGTCACAGATACGCAGTATTTT.

The genes are TRBV19 and TRBJ1-1, with D perhaps TRBD1 (5 bases). V shed 3 bases and J shed 11 bases, with 10 bases lying between them. This CDR3 is built from 11 residues. The germline V gene has CDR1 LNHDA and CDR2 SQIVND (reference sequence). In DNA form, the CDR3 reads TGTGCCAGTAGTATCGGTGCAGGGGCTTTCTTT. This translates into CASSIGAGAFF.

In its sample, this clone was seen a few times. The chain recombines TRBV2 with TRBJ1-5; D is ambiguous. Looked up from germline, CDR1 is SNHLY and CDR2 is FYNNEI. This CDR3 is 13 amino acids long. V was shortened by 6 bases and J by 5 bases, with 11 bases between the two germline ends. The CDR3 nucleotides read TGTGCCAGCAGGTACCTGAGGGATCAGCCCCAGCATTTT. It specifies CASRYLRDQPQHF.

V is TRBV5-1 and J is TRBJ1-1, with D maybe TRBD1 (5 bases). From germline, CDR1 is SGHRS and CDR2 YFSETQ. The CDR3 has 13 residues. V was shortened by 0 bases and J by 6 bases, with 9 bases between the two germline ends. The CDR3 spells CASSLETRAEAFF. The CDR3 DNA reads TGCGCCAGCAGCTTGGAGACCAGGGCTGAAGCTTTCTTT.

The CDR3 sequence is CASSLQQGAAYEQYF. The CDR3 coding sequence is TGTGCCAGTAGTCTCCAACAGGGGGCGGCCTACGAGCAGTACTTC. This chain links TRBV19 with TRBJ2-7; 9 bases map to TRBD1. The CDR3 runs to 15 residues. V shed 5 bases, J shed 2 bases, and the junction held 7 bases outside the gene matches. Germline lookup yields CDR1 LNHDA and CDR2 SQIVND (reference sequence).